This passage covers 31 T cell receptor beta chains from one sample sequenced in a study of blood T cell repertoires in COVID-19 (dated by TCRdb to 2020 to 2022). Libraries were prepared through the immunoSEQ multiplex PCR assay. Entries here come from immuneACCESS through TCRdb and include only in-frame sequences with V and J called. Some clones fail to appear in such tables; in the studies checked, an unresolved V gene covers under half of the shortfall, and the cause of the remainder is unknown. Counted in this sample were about 270,000 clones; just under 90% of them appeared once. 4.1% of the sample is taken by the ten largest. The sequencing sample was made of PBMCs or T cells enriched from blood (not recorded which). These receptors were taken from a woman aged 25 to 45 with acute COVID-19.

The V and J genes are TRBV7-9 and TRBJ2-1; 7 bases line up with TRBD2. This CDR3 is 15 amino acids long. V shed 5 bases, J shed 3 bases, and the junction held 7 bases outside the gene matches. In germline, CDR1 is SEHNR, CDR2 FQNEAQ (reference sequence). Here the CDR3 DNA reads TGTGCCAGCAGCCCCTGGACTAGTATCTACAATGAGCAGTTCTTC. It yields the protein CASSPWTSIYNEQFF. Filled out from reference TRBV7-9 and TRBJ2-1, the complete variable domain reads DTGVSQNPRHKITKRGQNVTFRCDPISEHNRLYWYRQTLGQGPEFLTYFQNEAQLEKSRLLSDRFSAERPKGSFSTLEIQRTEQGDSAMYLCASSPWTSIYNEQFFGPGTRLTVL.

The gene calls are TRBV27 and TRBJ1-5; perhaps TRBD1 as D (6 bases). CDR1 MNHEY and CDR2 SMNVEV come from the germline V gene (reference sequence). The CDR3 spans 16 residues. Trimming took 3 bases from V and 4 from J, leaving 16 bases between them. CDR3 loop: CASSLVTGNLNQPQHF. The DNA for the CDR3 is TGTGCCAGCAGTTTGGTTACAGGGAATTTGAATCAGCCCCAGCATTTT.

V gene TRBV7-2 combines with J gene TRBJ2-7, with 8 bases that match TRBD1. Germline V gene lookup returns CDR1 SGHTA and CDR2 FQGNSA. Germline trimming cut 0 bases from V and 3 bases from J; bases unmatched to any gene: 4. This CDR3 is 15 amino acids long. The CDR3 nucleotides are TGTGCCAGCAGCTTAGCGATACAGGGGGGCTACGAGCAGTACTTC. Amino acids: CASSLAIQGGYEQYF.

The gene calls are TRBV28 and TRBJ2-1; TRBD2 matches at 11 bases. V lost 3 bases and J lost 8; bases outside the gene matches: 6. The CDR3 has 15 amino acids. Germline V lookup: CDR1 MDHEN, CDR2 SYDVKM. CDR3 nucleotide sequence: TGTGCCAGCAGTTTTCTTACTAGCGGGAGTTATGAGCAGTTCTTC. Amino acids: CASSFLTSGSYEQFF. Supplemented by reference TRBV28 and TRBJ2-1, the full variable domain reads DVKVTQSSRYLVKRTGEKVFLECVQDMDHENMFWYRQDPGLGLRLIYFSYDVKMKEKGDIPEGYSVSREKKERFSLILESASTNQTSMYLCASSFLTSGSYEQFFGPGTRLTVL.

This chain connects TRBV28 to TRBJ1-5; 10 nucleotides align to TRBD1. CDR1 and CDR2 (germline): MDHEN, SYDVKM. The CDR3 has 16 amino acids. Trimming removed 6 bases from V and 6 bases from J; junction bases left unmatched: 11. For the CDR3, the DNA is TGTGCCAGCAGCCCACCGACAGGGGGCCTCTCTCAGCCCCAGCATTTT. Protein product: CASSPPTGGLSQPQHF. The entire variable domain, with the rest obtained from reference TRBV28 and TRBJ1-5, is as follows: DVKVTQSSRYLVKRTGEKVFLECVQDMDHENMFWYRQDPGLGLRLIYFSYDVKMKEKGDIPEGYSVSREKKERFSLILESASTNQTSMYLCASSPPTGGLSQPQHFGDGTRLSIL.

V and J are TRBV5-1 and TRBJ2-3; 12 bases are shared with TRBD2. Losses at the gene ends were 5 bases for V and 1 base for J; bases not matched to a gene: 11. This CDR3 contains 18 residues. Per the germline V gene, CDR1 is SGHRS and CDR2 is YFSETQ. CDR3 in amino acids: CASRERTSGMGGTDTQYF. The CDR3 region has the DNA TGCGCCAGCAGGGAGAGGACTAGCGGGATGGGTGGCACAGATACGCAGTATTTT.

The chain couples TRBV7-2 to TRBJ2-2; 7 bases fit TRBD2. Trimming removed 0 bases from V and 1 base from J; junction bases left unmatched: 2. Germline V lookup: CDR1 SGHTA, CDR2 FQGNSA. The CDR3 has 16 amino acids. DNA for the CDR3: TGTGCCAGCAGCTTAGCACAGCGGGGGAACACCGGGGAGCTGTTTTTT. Protein product: CASSLAQRGNTGELFF. The full variable domain, completed using reference TRBV7-2 and TRBJ2-2, is GAGVSQSPSNKVTEKGKDVELRCDPISGHTALYWYRQSLGQGLEFLIYFQGNSAPDKSGLPSDRFSAERTGGSVSTLTIQRTQQEDSAVYLCASSLAQRGNTGELFFGEGSRLTVL.

In its sample, this clone was seen once. The gene calls are TRBV15 and TRBJ2-3; possible D gene TRBD2, 6 bases. The CDR3 sequence is 13 residues long. Trimming removed 1 base at V and 5 bases at J, with 7 bases between. CDR1 and CDR2 (germline): LNHNV, YYDKDF (reference sequence). CDR3 DNA sequence: TGTGCCACCAGCAGAGCGGGAGAAGATACGCAGTATTTT. It yields the protein CATSRAGEDTQYF.

The gene calls are TRBV6-2 or TRBV6-3 and TRBJ1-5, with TRBD1 matching over 9 bases. Germline-derived CDR1 and CDR2 are MNHEY and SVGEGT. The CDR3 has 16 amino acids. The V gene end was trimmed by 2 bases and the J gene end by 5 bases; junction bases not matched to a gene: 7. The CDR3 sequence is CASSYTRQGVDQPQHF. In nucleotides, the CDR3 is TGTGCCAGCAGTTACACCAGACAGGGGGTGGATCAGCCCCAGCATTTT.

The CDR3 is CASRHRDSYSNQPQHF. CDR3 sequence (DNA): TGTGCCAGCAGGCACCGGGACAGCTATAGCAATCAGCCCCAGCATTTT. The chain couples TRBV28 to TRBJ1-5; 7 nucleotides align to TRBD1. The V segment lost 6 bases and the J segment 0 bases; nucleotides outside the gene matches: 8. Germline V gene lookup returns CDR1 MDHEN and CDR2 SYDVKM. The CDR3 sequence is 16 residues long.

This clone was observed a few times. The chain links TRBV18 to TRBJ1-6; tentatively, D is TRBD1 (6 bases). CDR3 length equals 14 residues. Germline CDR1 reads KGHSH; CDR2 reads LQKENI. V lost 7 bases and J lost 8, with 15 bases in between. The CDR3 protein is CASYSGGRDSPLHF. The CDR3 nucleotides read TGTGCCAGCTACTCGGGGGGGCGCGATTCACCCCTCCACTTT.

The V and J genes are TRBV30 and TRBJ2-7; 10 bases fit TRBD2. CDR3 length equals 14 residues. V gave up 8 bases and J gave up 2 bases; unmatched junction bases: 9. Germline V gene data show CDR1 as GTSNPN and CDR2 as SVGIG (reference sequence). Here the CDR3 DNA reads TGTGCCACAACCACCGGGACTAGCGCCTACGAGCAGTACTTC. Its translation: CATTTGTSAYEQYF.

The chain couples TRBV5-1 to TRBJ2-3; 9 bases line up with TRBD2. Germline CDR1 is SGHRS and CDR2 is YFSETQ. CDR3 size: 18 residues. The V and J ends lost 0 bases and 4 bases, in that order; junction bases with no gene match: 12. The CDR3: CASSLDDPLAGAADTQYF. Written as DNA, the CDR3 is TGCGCCAGCAGCTTGGATGACCCATTAGCGGGAGCGGCAGATACGCAGTATTTT.

V is TRBV9 and J is TRBJ2-3, with a weak D call TRBD2 (6 bases). The CDR3 is 16 residues long. The germline V gene has CDR1 SGDLS and CDR2 YYNGEE. V lost 0 bases and J lost 4, with 15 bases in between. The CDR3 nucleotides read TGTGCCAGCAGCGTAGGGACGGGAGAATACTCAGATACGCAGTATTTT. This encodes CASSVGTGEYSDTQYF.

The chain has TRBV30 and TRBJ1-5, with 8 bases that match TRBD1. Germline CDR1 GTSNPN, CDR2 SVGIG (reference sequence). After removal of 5 bases from V and 0 bases from J, the junction contained 12 bases not matched to a gene. This CDR3 is built from 17 residues. The CDR3 bases are TGTGCCTGGGCAAGAGGACAGGGCCAATATAGCAATCAGCCCCAGCATTTT. Its translation is CAWARGQGQYSNQPQHF.

The gene calls are TRBV5-8 and TRBJ2-5; D perhaps matches TRBD1 (5 bases). The CDR3 is 16 amino acids. V was pared by 0 bases and J by 2 bases, with 14 bases between. The germline V gene encodes CDR1 SGHTS and CDR2 YDEGEE. The CDR3 region is CASSLARTPEQETQYF. DNA for the CDR3: TGTGCCAGCAGCTTGGCCAGGACACCTGAACAAGAGACCCAGTACTTC. Full variable domain (missing parts from reference TRBV5-8 and TRBJ2-5): EAGVTQSPTHLIKTRGQQATLRCSPISGHTSVYWYQQALGLGLQFLLWYDEGEERNRGNFPPRFSGRQFPNYSSELNVNALELEDSALYLCASSLARTPEQETQYFGPGTRLLVL.

The rearrangement joins TRBV29-1 to TRBJ1-5; 8 bases agree with TRBD1. Germline assignment: CDR1 SQVTM and CDR2 ANQGSEA. The CDR3 contains 14 residues. Germline trimming cut 6 bases from V and 5 bases from J; bases unmatched to any gene: 9. The CDR3 loop reads CSVGMGQVYQPQHF. In DNA, the CDR3 is TGCAGCGTAGGAATGGGACAGGTATATCAGCCCCAGCATTTT.

The V call is TRBV4-1, the J call TRBJ1-6; no definite D call. CDR3 length: 18 amino acids. Per the germline V gene, CDR1 is MGHRA and CDR2 is YSYEKL. V shed 2 bases and J shed 6 bases, with 20 bases lying between them. The CDR3 sequence is CASSQPVPTAYPNSPLHF. DNA for the CDR3: TGCGCCAGCAGCCAACCAGTTCCCACAGCATACCCTAATTCACCCCTCCACTTT.

This chain links TRBV28 with TRBJ2-7; 8 bases map to TRBD1. J gave up 0 bases and V 6 bases, and 7 bases lay outside the gene matches. This CDR3 is 15 amino acids long. CDR1 MDHEN and CDR2 SYDVKM come from the germline V gene. The CDR3 DNA sequence: TGTGCCAGCAGAGGACAGGGCACTGGCTCCTACGAGCAGTACTTC. It codes for CASRGQGTGSYEQYF. The whole variable domain, filled in from reference TRBV28 and TRBJ2-7, reads DVKVTQSSRYLVKRTGEKVFLECVQDMDHENMFWYRQDPGLGLRLIYFSYDVKMKEKGDIPEGYSVSREKKERFSLILESASTNQTSMYLCASRGQGTGSYEQYFGPGTRLTVT.

The chain links TRBV10-1 to TRBJ2-1; 11 bases map to TRBD2. Unmatched junction bases numbered 5, after V lost 5 bases and J lost 8 bases. This CDR3 contains 14 residues. Germline CDR1 and CDR2: WNHNN and SYGVQD (reference sequence). CDR3 DNA sequence: TGCGCCAGCAGTAGGCTAGCGGGAGGTGATGAGCAGTTCTTC. It codes for CASSRLAGGDEQFF.

The chain couples TRBV2 to TRBJ2-6; D may be TRBD2 (6 bases). Trimming removed 4 bases at V and 0 bases at J, with 10 bases between. Germline loops: CDR1 SNHLY, CDR2 FYNNEI. This CDR3 comprises 16 residues. CDR3 coding DNA: TGTGCCAGCAGTGTGGGGGGACCCTCTGGGGCCAACGTCCTGACTTTC. It encodes CASSVGGPSGANVLTF.

The genes are TRBV14 and TRBJ2-1, with TRBD1 matching over 7 bases. This CDR3 region has 16 residues. V dropped 3 bases and J dropped 5; count of bases not matched to a gene: 10. The germline V gene has CDR1 SGHDN and CDR2 FVKESK. Written as DNA, the CDR3 is TGTGCCAGCAGCCAGAAACAGGGGTTGTTCGACAATGAGCAGTTCTTC. Translated, it gives CASSQKQGLFDNEQFF.

The V and J genes are TRBV5-1 and TRBJ1-4, with D unresolved. Germline V CDR1 and CDR2: SGHRS, YFSETQ. This CDR3 comprises 17 residues. V shed 4 bases and J shed 0 bases, with 16 bases lying between them. Written as DNA, the CDR3 is TGCGCCAGCAGCGTCCGGGGAACGATAGCAACTAATGAAAAACTGTTTTTT. Translation gives CASSVRGTIATNEKLFF.

The chain recombines TRBV5-1 with TRBJ1-1, with 8 bases identical to TRBD1. V dropped 2 bases and J dropped 11; count of bases not matched to a gene: 5. The CDR3 totals 12 residues. Germline lookup yields CDR1 SGHRS and CDR2 YFSETQ. This CDR3 reads CASSFGQGGAFF. Written as DNA, the CDR3 is TGCGCCAGCAGCTTCGGACAGGGTGGTGCTTTCTTT.

The chain links TRBV14 to TRBJ2-7; 8 positions agree with TRBD2. The ends lost 2 bases at V and 5 bases at J; junction bases unmatched: 14. Germline lookup yields CDR1 SGHDN and CDR2 FVKESK. This CDR3 is 17 amino acids long. The CDR3 spells CASSQTSYSGRGDEQYF. The CDR3, as DNA: TGTGCCAGCAGCCAAACATCCTACAGCGGGAGAGGAGACGAGCAGTACTTC.

The chain uses TRBV2 and TRBJ1-5; D unresolved. This CDR3 is 14 amino acids long. Per germline, CDR1 SNHLY and CDR2 FYNNEI. The V and J ends lost 10 bases and 0 bases respectively, with 13 bases between them. The CDR3 sequence: CATGGGYSNQPQHF. The CDR3 nucleotides are TGTGCCACCGGTGGCGGTTATAGCAATCAGCCCCAGCATTTT.

V usage is TRBV7-8 and J usage is TRBJ2-2, with 13 bases lining up with TRBD2. CDR3 length: 15 amino acids. The germline CDR1 and CDR2 sequences are SGHVS and FQNEAQ. V gave up 5 bases and J gave up 6 bases; unmatched junction bases: 3. The CDR3 region is CASSPGLAGAGELFF. The CDR3 DNA is TGTGCCAGCAGCCCTGGACTAGCGGGAGCCGGGGAGCTGTTTTTT.

The V gene is TRBV19, the J gene TRBJ2-1, with D maybe TRBD2 (6 bases). The V gene lost 4 bases and the J gene lost 15 bases, with 22 bases spanning the gap. The CDR3 has 14 amino acids. Germline CDR1 and CDR2: LNHDA and SQIVND (reference sequence). CDR3 sequence (DNA): TGTGCCAGTAGTAGAGGACTGACGGGAGAACCGTCGTTCTTC. Protein product: CASSRGLTGEPSFF.

V gene TRBV3-1 (or the pseudogene TRBV3-2) combines with J gene TRBJ2-2; D ambiguous. Germline V gene data show CDR1 as LGHDT and CDR2 as YNNKEL (reference sequence). The V gene lost 4 bases and the J gene lost 7 bases, with 7 bases spanning the gap. This CDR3 region has 12 residues. The CDR3 DNA follows: TGTGCCAGCAGCCCTTCGGTCGGGGAGCTGTTTTTT. This gives the protein CASSPSVGELFF.

The chain couples TRBV19 to TRBJ2-1, with 12 bases that match TRBD2. In germline, CDR1 is LNHDA, CDR2 SQIVND (reference sequence). The CDR3 runs to 15 residues. The trim removed 2 bases at V and 8 bases at J, leaving 4 bases unmatched. The CDR3 nucleotides are TGTGCCAGTAGTATAATAGCTAGCGGGAGGGATGAGCAGTTCTTC. It translates to CASSIIASGRDEQFF.

The rearrangement uses TRBV11-2 and TRBJ2-4; the D gene is possibly TRBD1 (6 bases). The CDR3 runs 16 residues. V lost 3 bases to trimming and J lost 0 bases, with 12 bases between them. From germline, CDR1 is SGHAT and CDR2 FQNNGV. CDR3 region: CASSFTQGLAKNIQYF. The CDR3 DNA reads as TGTGCCAGCAGCTTTACCCAGGGGTTAGCCAAAAACATTCAGTACTTC. Drawing the rest from reference TRBV11-2 and TRBJ2-4, the complete variable domain is EAGVAQSPRYKIIEKRQSVAFWCNPISGHATLYWYQQILGQGPKLLIQFQNNGVVDDSQLPKDRFSAERLKGVDSTLKIQPAKLEDSAVYLCASSFTQGLAKNIQYFGAGTRLSVL.